This entry describes one TCR beta chain. V lost 0 bases and J lost 5, with 20 bases in between. Germline V gives CDR1 SGHRS, CDR2 YFSETQ. The CDR3 loop spans 17 amino acids. Here immunoSEQ multiplex PCR was the method, and the copy in TCRdb shows in-frame clones only, minus some. Found here are almost 250,000 clones, about 82% of them singletons; the top ten hold around 6%. This entry is derived from a study of blood T cell repertoires in COVID-19. The Seattle patients joined while their infection was active and were tracked longitudinally afterward. This chain links TRBV5-1 with TRBJ2-5; a possible D gene is TRBD1 (6 bases). This clonotype was obtained from a woman older than 75 with COVID-19, enrolled during active disease. The sample taken for sequencing was peripheral blood. The CDR3: CASSLVPQGISMETQYF. As DNA, the CDR3 is TGCGCCAGCAGCTTGGTCCCGCAGGGGATTTCCATGGAGACCCAGTACTTC.